This TCR beta chain was sequenced in a study of T-cell reconstitution after alpha-beta-depleted transplantation in children. This clonotype has just a few counts. Its antigen is unknown. Germline values: CDR1 SGHTS, CDR2 YDEGEE. The CDR3 has 11 amino acids. V lost 3 bases and J 9 bases, leaving 7 bases between the germline ends. Regarding the study as a whole: When one year had passed after transplant, most T-cell counts and diversity came from newly produced T cells.

Preparation of the TCRbeta library involved a method that used unique molecular identifiers. Each CDR3 protein is one row after TCRdb ran MiXCR on the PCR reads. The sample holds 98,000 or so distinct CDR3 sequences; 5% to 7% are singletons and the top ten take 23%. The sequencing used PBMCs, mostly from graft donor cells, collected 360 days after TCRalphabeta/CD19-depleted stem cell transplant. The chain has TRBV5-8 and TRBJ1-5; D may be TRBD1 (5 bases). This receptor was obtained from a male patient aged 2 to 9 who had a stem cell transplant for acute lymphoblastic leukemia, so the T cells may come from the graft donor. The CDR3 nucleotides are TGTGCCAGCAGCTGGGGCCGGCCCCAGCATTTT. Amino acid sequence: CASSWGRPQHF.